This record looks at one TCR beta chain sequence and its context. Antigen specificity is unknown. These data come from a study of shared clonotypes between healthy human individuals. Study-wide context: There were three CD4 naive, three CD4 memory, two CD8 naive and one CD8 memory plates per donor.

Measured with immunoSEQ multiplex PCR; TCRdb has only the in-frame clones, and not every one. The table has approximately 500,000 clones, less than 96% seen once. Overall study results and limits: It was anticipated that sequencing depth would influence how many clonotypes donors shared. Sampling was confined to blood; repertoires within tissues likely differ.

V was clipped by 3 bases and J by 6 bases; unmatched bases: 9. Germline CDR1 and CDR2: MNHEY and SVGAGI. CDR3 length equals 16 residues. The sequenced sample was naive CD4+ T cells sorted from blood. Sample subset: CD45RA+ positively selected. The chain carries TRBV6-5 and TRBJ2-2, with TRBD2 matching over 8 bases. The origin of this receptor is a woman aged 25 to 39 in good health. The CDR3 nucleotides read TGTGCCAGCAGTTATTTGAAAGCGGGAGTGGCCGGGGAGCTGTTTTTT. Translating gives CASSYLKAGVAGELFF.